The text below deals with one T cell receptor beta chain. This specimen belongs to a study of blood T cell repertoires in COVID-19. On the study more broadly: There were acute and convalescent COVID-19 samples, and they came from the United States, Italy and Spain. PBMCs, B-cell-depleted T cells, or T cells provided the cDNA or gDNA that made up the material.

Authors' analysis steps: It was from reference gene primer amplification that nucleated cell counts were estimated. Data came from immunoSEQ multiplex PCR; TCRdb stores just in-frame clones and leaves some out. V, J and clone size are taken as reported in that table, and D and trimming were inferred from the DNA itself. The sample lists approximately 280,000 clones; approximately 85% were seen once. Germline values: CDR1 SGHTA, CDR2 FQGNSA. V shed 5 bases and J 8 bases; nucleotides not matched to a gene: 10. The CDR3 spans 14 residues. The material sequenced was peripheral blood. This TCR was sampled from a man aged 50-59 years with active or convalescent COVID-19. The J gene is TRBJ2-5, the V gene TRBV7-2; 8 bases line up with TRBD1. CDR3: CASSAFRDRPTQYF. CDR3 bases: TGTGCCAGCAGCGCCTTCCGGGACAGGCCTACCCAGTACTTC. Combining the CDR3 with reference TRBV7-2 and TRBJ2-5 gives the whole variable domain GAGVSQSPSNKVTEKGKDVELRCDPISGHTALYWYRQSLGQGLEFLIYFQGNSAPDKSGLPSDRFSAERTGGSVSTLTIQRTQQEDSAVYLCASSAFRDRPTQYFGPGTRLLVL.